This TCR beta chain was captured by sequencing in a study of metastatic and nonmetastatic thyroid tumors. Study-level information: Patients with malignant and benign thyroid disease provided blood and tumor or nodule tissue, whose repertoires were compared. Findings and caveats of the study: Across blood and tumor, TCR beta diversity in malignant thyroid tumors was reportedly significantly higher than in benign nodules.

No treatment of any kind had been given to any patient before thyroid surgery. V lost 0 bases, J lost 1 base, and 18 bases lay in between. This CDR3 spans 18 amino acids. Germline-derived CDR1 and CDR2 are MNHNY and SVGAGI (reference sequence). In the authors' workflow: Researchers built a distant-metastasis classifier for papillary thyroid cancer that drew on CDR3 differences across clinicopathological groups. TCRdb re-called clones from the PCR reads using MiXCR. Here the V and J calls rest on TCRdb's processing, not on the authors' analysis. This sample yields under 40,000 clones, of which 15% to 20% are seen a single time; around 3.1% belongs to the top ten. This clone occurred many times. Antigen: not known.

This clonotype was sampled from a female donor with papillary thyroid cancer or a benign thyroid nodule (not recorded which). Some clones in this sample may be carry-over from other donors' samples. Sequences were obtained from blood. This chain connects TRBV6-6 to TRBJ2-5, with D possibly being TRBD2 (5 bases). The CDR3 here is CASSYSPAGFSGQETQYF. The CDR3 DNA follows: TGTGCCAGCAGTTACTCGCCGGCGGGCTTTTCGGGCCAAGAGACCCAGTACTTC.